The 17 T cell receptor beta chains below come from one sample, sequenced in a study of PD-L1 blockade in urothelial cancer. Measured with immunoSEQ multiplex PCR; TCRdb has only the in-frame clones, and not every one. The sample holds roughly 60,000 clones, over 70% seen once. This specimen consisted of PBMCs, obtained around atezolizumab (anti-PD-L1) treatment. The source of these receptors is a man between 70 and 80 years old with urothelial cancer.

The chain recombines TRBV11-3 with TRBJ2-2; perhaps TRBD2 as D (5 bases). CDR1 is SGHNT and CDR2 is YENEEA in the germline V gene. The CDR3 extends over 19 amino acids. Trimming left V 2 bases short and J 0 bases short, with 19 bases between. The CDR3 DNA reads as TGTGCCAGCAGCTTATCCCGGTGGAGCGGAGCGGCGAACACCGGGGAGCTGTTTTTT. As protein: CASSLSRWSGAANTGELFF.

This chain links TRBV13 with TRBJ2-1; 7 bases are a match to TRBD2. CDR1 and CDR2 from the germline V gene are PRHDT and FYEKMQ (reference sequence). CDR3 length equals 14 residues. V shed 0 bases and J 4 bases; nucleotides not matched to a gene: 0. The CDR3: CASSLGRGYNEQFF. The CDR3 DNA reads TGTGCCAGCAGCTTAGGGCGGGGGTACAATGAGCAGTTCTTC.

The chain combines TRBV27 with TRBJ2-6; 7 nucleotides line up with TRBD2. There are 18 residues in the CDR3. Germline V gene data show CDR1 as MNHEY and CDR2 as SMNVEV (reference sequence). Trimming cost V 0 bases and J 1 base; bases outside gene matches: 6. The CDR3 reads CASSLSRGLRSGANVLTF. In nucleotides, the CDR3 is TGTGCCAGCAGTTTATCGCGGGGGTTGCGGTCTGGGGCCAACGTCCTGACTTTC.

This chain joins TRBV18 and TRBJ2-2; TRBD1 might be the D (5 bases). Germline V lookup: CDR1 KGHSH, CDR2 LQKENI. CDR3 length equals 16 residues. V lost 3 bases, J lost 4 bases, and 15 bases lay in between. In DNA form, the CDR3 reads TGTGCCAGCTCACCCGCAGGGAAACGGAGCACCGGGGAGCTGTTTTTT. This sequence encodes CASSPAGKRSTGELFF. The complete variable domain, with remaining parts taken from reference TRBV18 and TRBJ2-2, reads NAGVMQNPRHLVRRRGQEARLRCSPMKGHSHVYWYRQLPEEGLKFMVYLQKENIIDESGMPKERFSAEFPKEGPSILRIQQVVRGDSAAYFCASSPAGKRSTGELFFGEGSRLTVL.

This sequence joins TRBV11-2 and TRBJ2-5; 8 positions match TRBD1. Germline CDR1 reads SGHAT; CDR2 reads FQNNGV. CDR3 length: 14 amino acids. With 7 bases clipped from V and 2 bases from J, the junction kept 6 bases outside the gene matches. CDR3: CASNAGTGQETQYF. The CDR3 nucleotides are TGTGCCAGCAACGCCGGGACAGGTCAAGAGACCCAGTACTTC.

CDR3 coding DNA: TGTGCCAGCGGTGGACTAGCGACAGATACGCAGTATTTT. Residues: CASGGLATDTQYF. The V gene is TRBV2, the J gene TRBJ2-3, with TRBD2 matching 9 bases. Trimming cost V 8 bases and J 3 bases; bases outside gene matches: 3. Germline V lookup: CDR1 SNHLY, CDR2 FYNNEI. The CDR3 runs 13 residues.

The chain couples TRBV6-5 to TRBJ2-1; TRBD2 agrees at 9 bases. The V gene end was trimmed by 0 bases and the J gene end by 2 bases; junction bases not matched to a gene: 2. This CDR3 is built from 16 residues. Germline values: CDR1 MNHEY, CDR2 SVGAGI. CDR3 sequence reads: CASSYSAGGTYNEQFF. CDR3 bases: TGTGCCAGCAGTTACTCAGCGGGGGGTACCTACAATGAGCAGTTCTTC.

CDR3 region: CASSTDRATDTQYF. The DNA of the CDR3 is TGTGCCAGTAGTACGGACAGGGCCACAGATACGCAGTATTTT. V and J are TRBV19 and TRBJ2-3, with TRBD1 identical over 8 bases. The CDR3 covers 14 residues. With V trimmed by 4 bases and J by 2 bases, 2 bases remained unmatched. Germline CDR1 and CDR2: LNHDA and SQIVND (reference sequence).

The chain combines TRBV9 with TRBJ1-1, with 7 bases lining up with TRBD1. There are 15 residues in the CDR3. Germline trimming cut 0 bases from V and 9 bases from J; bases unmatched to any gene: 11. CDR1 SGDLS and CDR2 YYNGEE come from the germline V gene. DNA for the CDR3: TGTGCCAGCAGCGTAGGGACGGGGACAGAAGGGAAAGCTTTCTTT. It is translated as CASSVGTGTEGKAFF.

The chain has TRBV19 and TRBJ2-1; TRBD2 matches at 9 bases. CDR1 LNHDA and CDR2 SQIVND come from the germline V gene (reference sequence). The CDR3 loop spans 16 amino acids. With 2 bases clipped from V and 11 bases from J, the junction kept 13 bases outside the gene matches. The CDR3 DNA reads TGTGCCAGTAGTATAAGATCGGCTAGCGGGATCTTGAAGCAGTTCTTC. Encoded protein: CASSIRSASGILKQFF.

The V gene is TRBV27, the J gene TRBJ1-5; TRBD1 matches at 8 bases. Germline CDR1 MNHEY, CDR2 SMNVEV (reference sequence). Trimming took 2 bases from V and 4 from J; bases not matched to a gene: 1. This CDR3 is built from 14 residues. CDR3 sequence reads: CASSLNRGNQPQHF. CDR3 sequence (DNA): TGTGCCAGCAGTTTAAACAGGGGGAATCAGCCCCAGCATTTT.

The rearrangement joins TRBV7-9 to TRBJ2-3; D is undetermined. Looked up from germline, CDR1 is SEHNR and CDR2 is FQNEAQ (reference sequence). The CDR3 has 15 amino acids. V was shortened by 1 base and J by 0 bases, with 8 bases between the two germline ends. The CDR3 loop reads CASSLGRISTDTQYF. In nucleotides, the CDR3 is TGTGCCAGCAGCTTAGGCAGAATTAGCACAGATACGCAGTATTTT.

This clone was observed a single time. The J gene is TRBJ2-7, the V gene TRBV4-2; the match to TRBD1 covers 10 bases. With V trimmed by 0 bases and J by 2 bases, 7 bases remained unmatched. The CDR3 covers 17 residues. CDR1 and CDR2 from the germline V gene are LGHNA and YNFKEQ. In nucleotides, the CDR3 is TGTGCCAGCAGCCAAGATCGGGGCGGGACAGGGGCCTACGAGCAGTACTTC. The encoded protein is CASSQDRGGTGAYEQYF.

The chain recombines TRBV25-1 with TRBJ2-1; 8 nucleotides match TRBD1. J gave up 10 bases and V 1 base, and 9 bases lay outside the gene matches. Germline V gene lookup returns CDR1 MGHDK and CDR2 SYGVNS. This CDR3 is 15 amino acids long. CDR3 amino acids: CASSESRTGLLEQFF. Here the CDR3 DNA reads TGTGCCAGCAGTGAATCTAGGACAGGGTTGTTGGAGCAGTTCTTC.

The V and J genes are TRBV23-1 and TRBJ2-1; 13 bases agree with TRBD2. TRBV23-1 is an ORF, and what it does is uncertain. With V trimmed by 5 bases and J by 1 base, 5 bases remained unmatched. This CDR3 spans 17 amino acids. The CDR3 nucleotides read TGCGCCAGCAGTTTTAGGACTAGCGGGAGATCCTACAATGAGCAGTTCTTC. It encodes CASSFRTSGRSYNEQFF.

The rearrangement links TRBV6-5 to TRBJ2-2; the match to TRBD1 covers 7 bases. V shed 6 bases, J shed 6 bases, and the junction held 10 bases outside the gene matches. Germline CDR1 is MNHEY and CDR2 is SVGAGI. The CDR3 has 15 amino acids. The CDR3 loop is CASRSGQSLSGELFF. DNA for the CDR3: TGTGCCAGCAGGTCGGGACAGTCCCTTTCCGGGGAGCTGTTTTTT.

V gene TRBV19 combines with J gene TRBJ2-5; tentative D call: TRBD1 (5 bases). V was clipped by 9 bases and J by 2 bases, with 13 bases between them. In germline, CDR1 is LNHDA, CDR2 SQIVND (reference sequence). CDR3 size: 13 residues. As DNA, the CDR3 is TGTGCCAGCAGCGACAGTCGACAAGAGACCCAGTACTTC. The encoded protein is CASSDSRQETQYF.